This T cell receptor (beta chain) came from a study of T cell repertoires in cytomegalovirus infection. Overall study context: CMV infection together with matching HLA type was indicated by public TCR beta signatures.

This clonotype was counted ten times or more. The antigen is not known. One entry per CDR3 protein, called by TCRdb with MiXCR from the reads. The table includes around 770,000 distinct CDR3 sequences, 25% to 35% detected once. V was trimmed by 5 bases and J by 1 base, leaving 17 bases between them. CDR1 is SEHNR and CDR2 is FQNEAQ in the germline V gene (reference sequence). The length of the CDR3 is 17 residues. The material was cultured CD8+ T cells from PBMCs, obtained from culture after CMV antigen stimulation. V and J are TRBV7-9 and TRBJ2-2; D is possibly TRBD1 (6 bases). This TCR derives from a human donor in good health (CMV status not recorded). Some clones in this sample may be carry-over from other donors' samples. DNA of the CDR3: TGTGCCAGCAGCACTCAAAACATAGGGGGGAACACCGGGGAGCTGTTTTTT. It yields the protein CASSTQNIGGNTGELFF.